Shown below are 2 T cell receptor beta chains from a single sample sequenced in a study of control samples from healthy donors and cancer patients. The assay was immunoSEQ multiplex PCR, and TCRdb's table has in-frame clones only and misses some. The sample lists some 130,000 clones, around nine tenths seen once, with less than 7% in the top ten. Sequenced: blood. The receptors here all came from a man between 18 and 29 years old in good health.

The chain couples TRBV10-3 to TRBJ1-2; D gene uncertain. This CDR3 has 13 residues. Germline CDR1 is ENHRY and CDR2 is SYGVKD. V lost 2 bases and J lost 2, with 6 bases in between. DNA for the CDR3: TGTGCCATCAGTGAGGGCACGAACTATGGCTACACCTTC. Translation: CAISEGTNYGYTF.

The V and J genes are TRBV7-9 and TRBJ2-7; TRBD1 aligns across 8 bases. Germline V gene sequence: CDR1 SEHNR, CDR2 FQNEAQ (reference sequence). V was clipped by 2 bases and J by 3 bases; unmatched bases: 18. This CDR3 comprises 19 residues. The DNA of the CDR3 is TGTGCCAGCAGCTTATTTGGGGAAGTTCCCGGACAGGGCGACTACGAGCAGTACTTC. This translates into CASSLFGEVPGQGDYEQYF.